This entry features one TCR beta chain sequence. Sequencing used immunoSEQ multiplex PCR; TCRdb keeps in-frame clones, though not all of them. The table includes 180,000 or so clones, over 70% detected once. The data are from a study of blood T cell repertoires in COVID-19. On the study more broadly: T cells, B-cell-depleted T cells, or PBMCs provided the cDNA or gDNA that served as material.

V was clipped by 4 bases and J by 3 bases; unmatched bases: 3. CDR3 size: 15 residues. The germline V gene encodes CDR1 LGHDT and CDR2 YNNKEL (reference sequence). Source material: PBMCs or T cells enriched from blood (not recorded which). This TCR was sampled from a woman aged 55-75 years who had recovered from COVID-19. V is TRBV3-1 (or the pseudogene TRBV3-2) and J is TRBJ2-7; TRBD2 agrees at 13 bases. CDR3 amino acids: CASSRGLAGYYEQYF. DNA for the CDR3: TGTGCCAGCAGCCGGGGACTAGCGGGATACTACGAGCAGTACTTC.